The clone carrying this TCR beta chain ranks as large. The sample comes from a study of STAT5B mutations in CD4+ large granular lymphocyte leukemia. CDR3 length: 15 residues. With V trimmed by 1 base and J by 3 bases, 6 bases remained unmatched. Per germline, CDR1 MGHRA and CDR2 YSYEKL. Sequenced by immunoSEQ multiplex PCR; TCRdb stores in-frame clones only, minus some. The sample has some 21,000 clones, roughly 75% seen once. The clonotype originates from a human donor in good health. The specimen sequenced was CD4+ T cells from blood buffy coats. This chain uses TRBV4-1 with TRBJ2-7; 7 bases line up with TRBD2. DNA for the CDR3: TGCGCCAGCAGCCAAGGGGAGGGAGACTTCTACGAGCAGTACTTC. Protein product: CASSQGEGDFYEQYF.